The rows below give T cell receptor beta chains drawn from one sample of a study of T cells after yellow fever vaccination. TCRdb re-analysed the 5' RACE reads in MiXCR, keeping a single row per CDR3 protein. The data hold 550,000 to 750,000 distinct CDR3 sequences, with approximately 12% observed a single time. The sequences come from PBMCs, collected on the day of the yellow fever booster vaccination. These receptors were taken from a man aged 30 to 45 who received the YFV17D yellow fever vaccine. The CDR3 runs from the conserved cysteine through the conserved F or W. D genes are given only for firm matches. Not every row has a clone size; where given, it reads once, few, many or a size class.

V gene	clone size	D gene	J gene	CDR3 DNA	CDR3 protein
TRBV5-4	few	-	TRBJ2-5	TGTGCCAGCAGCTTGGACGACTATCAAGAGACCCAGTACTTC	CASSLDDYQETQYF
TRBV20-1	-	TRBD2	TRBJ2-7	TGCAGTGCTAGGGCGGGGGGTATGGACGAGCAGTACTTC	CSARAGGMDEQYF
TRBV9	once	TRBD1	TRBJ2-2	TGTGCCAGCAGCATACGGGACAGGGGGACCGGGGAGCTGTTTTTT	CASSIRDRGTGELFF
TRBV5-1	few	-	TRBJ2-2	TGCGCCAGCAGCTTGGGACATCCCTACACCGGGGAGCTGTTTTTT	CASSLGHPYTGELFF
TRBV6-2/TRBV6-3	-	-	TRBJ2-7	TGTGCCAGCAGAACCAACACAGACGAGCAGTACTTC	CASRTNTDEQYF
TRBV5-1	-	-	TRBJ2-2	TGCGCCAGCAGCTTGGAGGGACCCTCCACCGGGGAGCTGTTTTTT	CASSLEGPSTGELFF
TRBV7-8	few	-	TRBJ2-5	TGTGCCAGCAGCCCGGCCCGGCCCAGTGTGAAGACCCAGTACTTC	CASSPARPSVKTQYF
TRBV20-1	-	-	TRBJ2-1	TGCAGTGCCCCCGACCGGGACTTCTCCTACAATGAGCAGTTCTTC	CSAPDRDFSYNEQFF
TRBV6-2/TRBV6-3	-	-	TRBJ2-7	TGTGCCAGCAGCCAGACAGGTTCGAGTGAGCAGTACTTC	CASSQTGSSEQYF
TRBV5-1	-	TRBD2	TRBJ2-2	TGCGCCAGCAGCTTCCAAGCGGGAGTTGCCGGGGAGCTGTTTTTT	CASSFQAGVAGELFF
TRBV21-1	few	-	TRBJ1-1	TGTGCCAGCAGCAAAAGTGAGAGACGAATCGGTACTGAAGCTTTCTTT	CASSKSERRIGTEAFF
TRBV14	many	TRBD2	TRBJ2-1	TGTGCCAGCAGCCAATGGAGTAGCGGGACCGGTGAGCAGTTCTTC	CASSQWSSGTGEQFF
TRBV5-1	-	-	TRBJ2-7	TGCGCCAGCAGCTTGGGGTCAGTGAACTACGAGCAGTACTTC	CASSLGSVNYEQYF
TRBV29-1	-	TRBD1	TRBJ2-5	TGCAGCGTGGACACTCCAGGGGGCATCCAAGAGACCCAGTACTTC	CSVDTPGGIQETQYF
TRBV5-1	few	-	TRBJ2-3	TGCGCCAGCAGCTTGGTGGGACGGGCGCAGTTGGATACGCAGTATTTT	CASSLVGRAQLDTQYF
TRBV20-1	-	TRBD1	TRBJ1-6	TGCAGTGCTAACCCGACAGGGGCGTCCTCCGGCCCCATAGTCGTTTCACCCCTCCACTTT	CSANPTGASSGPIVVSPLHF
TRBV20-1	few	-	TRBJ2-3	TGCAGTGCTAAGGACGGGAGTCTTTTGTCAGATACGCAGTATTTT	CSAKDGSLLSDTQYF
TRBV2	few	TRBD2	TRBJ2-2	TGTGCCAGCACGGCGCACACTAGCGGGAGTTTCACCGGGGAGCTGTTTTTT	CASTAHTSGSFTGELFF
TRBV4-3	-	TRBD2	TRBJ2-5	TGCGCCAGCAGCCCCCGACTAGCGGCTGGACAAGAGACCCAGTACTTC	CASSPRLAAGQETQYF
TRBV27	few	TRBD1	TRBJ2-7	TGTGCCAGCAGTTCGGACAGGGTAGGCGAGCAGTACTTC	CASSSDRVGEQYF
TRBV13	-	-	TRBJ1-6	TGTGCCAGCAGCTGGGGGCAGGGCGGAAATTCACCCCTCCACTTT	CASSWGQGGNSPLHF
TRBV7-6	few	-	TRBJ2-1	TGTGCCAGCAGCCACAGGGAACACTACAATGAGCAGTTCTTC	CASSHREHYNEQFF
TRBV27	few	-	TRBJ2-7	TGTGCCAGCAGTTTATCAATCAGGCCTTTGGACGAGCAGTACTTC	CASSLSIRPLDEQYF
TRBV13	few	TRBD1	TRBJ2-5	TGTGCCAGCAGCAAAGACAGGGGATCGAAGACCCAGTACTTC	CASSKDRGSKTQYF
TRBV7-3	many	TRBD2	TRBJ2-1	TGTGCCAGCAGCTTAGTTAGCGGGAGGTGGCATGAGCAGTTCTTC	CASSLVSGRWHEQFF
TRBV12-3/TRBV12-4	-	TRBD2	TRBJ2-1	TGTGCCAGCAGTTCTAATAGCGGGATTCTAGGCAATGAGCAGTTCTTC	CASSSNSGILGNEQFF
TRBV6-5	-	TRBD1	TRBJ2-1	TGTGCCAGCAGTTACCGACAGGGGATAATTTTCCACAATGAGCAGTTCTTC	CASSYRQGIIFHNEQFF
TRBV6-1	few	TRBD1	TRBJ2-2	TGTGCCAGCAGTCCCCCGGGACAGGGGAACACCGGGGAGCTGTTTTTT	CASSPPGQGNTGELFF
TRBV4-3	few	TRBD2	TRBJ2-7	TGCGCCAGCAGCCAAGAACTAGCGCCCTCCTACGAGCAGTACTTC	CASSQELAPSYEQYF
TRBV7-9	-	-	TRBJ2-5	TGTGCCAGCAGCCAGGAGCTGGGGCAAAGGGCAGAGACCCAGTACTTC	CASSQELGQRAETQYF
TRBV6-5	-	TRBD2	TRBJ2-2	TGTGCCAGCAGTTACTTCGGACTAGCGGGAAACACCGGGGAGCTGTTTTTT	CASSYFGLAGNTGELFF
TRBV12-3/TRBV12-4	-	TRBD2	TRBJ2-1	TGTGCCAGCAGCATGGATCTAGCGGGAGGGGGCGGTGAGCAGTTCTTC	CASSMDLAGGGGEQFF
TRBV7-2	-	-	TRBJ1-1	TGTGCCAGCAGCTTATCTAGGGATGGGACTGAAGCTTTCTTT	CASSLSRDGTEAFF
TRBV12-3/TRBV12-4	-	TRBD2	TRBJ2-1	TGTGCCAGCAGTTCGACTAGCGGGAAACCGAATGAGCAGTTCTTC	CASSSTSGKPNEQFF
TRBV9	-	TRBD2	TRBJ2-1	TGTGCCAGCAGCGTAACCAGCGGGAGTGGATACAATGAGCAGTTCTTC	CASSVTSGSGYNEQFF
TRBV7-8	many	-	TRBJ2-1	TGTGCCAGCAGCTTTGGTGGGGTTCGCGATGAGCAGTTCTTC	CASSFGGVRDEQFF
TRBV18	few	-	TRBJ1-1	TGTGCCAGCTCACTAGGGATTATAGGGAACACTGAAGCTTTCTTT	CASSLGIIGNTEAFF
TRBV5-1	many	-	TRBJ2-3	TGCGCCAGCAGCTTGGGTTCGGGCGGCAGCACAGATACGCAGTATTTT	CASSLGSGGSTDTQYF
TRBV2	few	TRBD2	TRBJ2-3	TGTGCCAGCAGTGAGGCGTTCTACTTAGCGGGAGCCACAGATACGCAGTATTTT	CASSEAFYLAGATDTQYF
TRBV29-1	-	-	TRBJ2-2	TGCAGCGTTGACGGGCGAACCGGGGAGCTGTTTTTT	CSVDGRTGELFF
TRBV29-1	few	-	TRBJ1-1	TGCAGCGGGAGGACCGGGAGGAATGAAGCTTTCTTT	CSGRTGRNEAFF
TRBV7-2	few	TRBD2	TRBJ2-5	TGTGCCAGCAGCTCACCGCGTGGTAGCGGGAGGGAGACCCAGTACTTC	CASSSPRGSGRETQYF
TRBV7-9	-	-	TRBJ1-4	TGTGCCAGCAGCTTAGACGAGGGAGCAACTAATGAAAAACTGTTTTTT	CASSLDEGATNEKLFF
TRBV4-3	few	-	TRBJ2-2	TGCGCCAGCAGCCACCGGGACACCGGGGAGCTGTTTTTT	CASSHRDTGELFF
TRBV20-1	-	-	TRBJ2-3	TGCAGTGCCTCCAAAGCGGGCACAGATACGCAGTATTTT	CSASKAGTDTQYF
TRBV11-2	-	TRBD2	TRBJ2-3	TGTGCCAGCAGATTGTCCGGGACTAGCGGGGGGGCCGGGTCGGATACGCAGTATTTT	CASRLSGTSGGAGSDTQYF
TRBV4-2	few	-	TRBJ2-6	TGTGCCAGCAGCCCAACCAGCCGTAAAACAGGTATTGGGGCCAACGTCCTGACTTTC	CASSPTSRKTGIGANVLTF
TRBV3-1	-	-	TRBJ2-7	TGTGCCAGCAGCCAAGAGAGAAGGGGATACTACGAGCAGTACTTC	CASSQERRGYYEQYF
TRBV6-5	few	TRBD1	TRBJ1-2	TGTGCCAGCAGTTACTCGGCCGGGACAGGGGGCTTCTATGGCTACACCTTC	CASSYSAGTGGFYGYTF
TRBV7-8	few	TRBD1	TRBJ1-2	TGTGCCAGCAGCTTAGTTAAGGGGGCGGCTGGCTACACCTTC	CASSLVKGAAGYTF
TRBV4-3	few	-	TRBJ1-3	TGCGCCAGCAGCGGGTACGGAAACACCATATATTTT	CASSGYGNTIYF
TRBV5-1	few	-	TRBJ1-2	TGCGCCAGCACCCATCCTGGTAGACCCTATGGCTACACCTTC	CASTHPGRPYGYTF
TRBV20-1	-	-	TRBJ2-7	TGCTGTGCTAGAGATCTAGCGTCCAACTCCTACGAGCAGTACTTC	CCARDLASNSYEQYF
TRBV20-1	-	TRBD2	TRBJ2-3	TGCAGTGCTAGAGGGGGACTAGCGAGCAGCACAGATACGCAGTATTTT	CSARGGLASSTDTQYF
TRBV11-3	-	-	TRBJ2-2	TGTGCCAGCAGCACCCGGTATGGGGCAGGCACCGGGGAGCTGTCTTTT	CASSTRYGAGTGELSF
TRBV7-9	-	-	TRBJ1-5	TGTGCCAGCAGCCCAATCGGGGGGGATCAGCCCCAGCATTTT	CASSPIGGDQPQHF
TRBV12-3/TRBV12-4	-	-	TRBJ2-3	TGTGCCAGCAGCCCTGTGGTGTCTACAGATACGCAGTATTTT	CASSPVVSTDTQYF
TRBV28	once	TRBD1	TRBJ2-3	TGTGCCAGCAGTTCCCCCGGACAGGTCTCAGATACGCAGTATTTT	CASSSPGQVSDTQYF
TRBV28	-	TRBD2	TRBJ2-1	TGTGCCAGCAACCGGGGACTAGCGGACAATGAGCAGTTCTTC	CASNRGLADNEQFF